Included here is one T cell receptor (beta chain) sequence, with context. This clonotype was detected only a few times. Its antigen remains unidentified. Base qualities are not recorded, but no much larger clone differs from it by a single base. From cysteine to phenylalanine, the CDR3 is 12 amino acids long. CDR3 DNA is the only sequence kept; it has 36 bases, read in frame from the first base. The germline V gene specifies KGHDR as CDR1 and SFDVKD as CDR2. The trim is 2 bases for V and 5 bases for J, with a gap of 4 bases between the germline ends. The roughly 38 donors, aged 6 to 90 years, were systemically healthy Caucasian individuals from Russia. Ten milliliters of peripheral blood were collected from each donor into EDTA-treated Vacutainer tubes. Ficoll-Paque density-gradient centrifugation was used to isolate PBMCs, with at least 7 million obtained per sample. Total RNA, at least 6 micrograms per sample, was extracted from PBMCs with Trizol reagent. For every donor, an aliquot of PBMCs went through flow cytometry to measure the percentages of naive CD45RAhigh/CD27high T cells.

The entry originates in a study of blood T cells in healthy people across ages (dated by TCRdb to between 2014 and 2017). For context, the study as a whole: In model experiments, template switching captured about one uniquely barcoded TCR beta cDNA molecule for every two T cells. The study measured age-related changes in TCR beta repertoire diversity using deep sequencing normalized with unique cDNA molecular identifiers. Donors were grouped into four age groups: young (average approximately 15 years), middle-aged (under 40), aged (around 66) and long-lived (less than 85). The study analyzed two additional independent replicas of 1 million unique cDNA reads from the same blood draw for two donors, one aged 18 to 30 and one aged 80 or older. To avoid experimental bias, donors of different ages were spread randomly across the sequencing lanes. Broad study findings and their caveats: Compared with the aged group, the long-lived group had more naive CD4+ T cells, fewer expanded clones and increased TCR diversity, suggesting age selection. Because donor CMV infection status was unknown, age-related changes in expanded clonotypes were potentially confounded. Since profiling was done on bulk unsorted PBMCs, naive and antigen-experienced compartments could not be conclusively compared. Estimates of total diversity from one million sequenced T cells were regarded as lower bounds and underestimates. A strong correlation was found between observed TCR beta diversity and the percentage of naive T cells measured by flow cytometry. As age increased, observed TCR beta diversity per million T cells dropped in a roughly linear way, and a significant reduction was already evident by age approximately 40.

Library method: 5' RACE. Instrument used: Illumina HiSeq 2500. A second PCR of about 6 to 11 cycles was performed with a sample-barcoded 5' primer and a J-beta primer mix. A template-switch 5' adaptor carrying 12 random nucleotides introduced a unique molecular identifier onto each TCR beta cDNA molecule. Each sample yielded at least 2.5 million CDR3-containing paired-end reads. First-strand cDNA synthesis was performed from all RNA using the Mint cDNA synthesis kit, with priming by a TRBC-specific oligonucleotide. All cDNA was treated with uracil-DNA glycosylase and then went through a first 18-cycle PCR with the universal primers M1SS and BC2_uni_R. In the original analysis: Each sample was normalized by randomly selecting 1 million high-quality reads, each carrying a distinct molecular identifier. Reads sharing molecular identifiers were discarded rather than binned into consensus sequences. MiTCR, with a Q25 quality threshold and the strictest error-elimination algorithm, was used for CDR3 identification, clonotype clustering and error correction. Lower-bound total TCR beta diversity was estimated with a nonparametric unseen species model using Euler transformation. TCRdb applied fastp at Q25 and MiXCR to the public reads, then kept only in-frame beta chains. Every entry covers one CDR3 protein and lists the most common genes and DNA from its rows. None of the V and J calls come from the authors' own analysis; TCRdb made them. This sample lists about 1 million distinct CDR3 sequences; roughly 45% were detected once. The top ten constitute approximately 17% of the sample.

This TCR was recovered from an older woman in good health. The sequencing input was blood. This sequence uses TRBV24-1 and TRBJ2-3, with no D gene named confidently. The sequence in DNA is TGTGCCACCAGTGATTCAGGAGATACGCAGTATTTT. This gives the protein CATSDSGDTQYF.